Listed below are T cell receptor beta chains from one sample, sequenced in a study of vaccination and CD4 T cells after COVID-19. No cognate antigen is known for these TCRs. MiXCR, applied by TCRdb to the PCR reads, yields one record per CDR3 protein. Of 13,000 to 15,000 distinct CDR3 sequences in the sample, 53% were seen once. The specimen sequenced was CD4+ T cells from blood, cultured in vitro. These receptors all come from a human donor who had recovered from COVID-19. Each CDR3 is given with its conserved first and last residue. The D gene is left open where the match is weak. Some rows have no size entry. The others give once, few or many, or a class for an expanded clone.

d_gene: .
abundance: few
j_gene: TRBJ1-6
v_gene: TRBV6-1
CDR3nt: TGTGCCAGCACTAAAAGAGGCAGGGGTAATTCACCCCTCCACTTT
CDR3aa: CASTKRGRGNSPLHF

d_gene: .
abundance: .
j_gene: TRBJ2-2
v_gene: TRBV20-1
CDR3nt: TGCAGTGCTACCGACCCGCGGGGGAACACCGGGGAGCTGTTTTTT
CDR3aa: CSATDPRGNTGELFF

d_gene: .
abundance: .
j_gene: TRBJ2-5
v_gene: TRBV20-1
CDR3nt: TGCAGTGCTCAGACGCAAGAGACCCAGTACTTC
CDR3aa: CSAQTQETQYF

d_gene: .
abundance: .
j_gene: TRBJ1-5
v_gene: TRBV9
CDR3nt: TGTGCCAGCAGCGTAGGTTTCAATCAGCCCCAGCATTTT
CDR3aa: CASSVGFNQPQHF

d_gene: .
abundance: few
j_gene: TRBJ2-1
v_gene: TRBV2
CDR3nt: TGTGCCAGCAGTGGTTCCGGGAATGCTGAGCAGTTCTTC
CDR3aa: CASSGSGNAEQFF

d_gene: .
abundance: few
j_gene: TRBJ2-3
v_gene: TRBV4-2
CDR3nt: TGTGCCAGCAGCCAAGAAAAGTCCGCTGGGGATACGCAGTATTTT
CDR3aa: CASSQEKSAGDTQYF

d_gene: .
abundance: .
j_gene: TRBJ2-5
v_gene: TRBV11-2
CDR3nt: TGTGCCAGCAGCTTAGGTCTTAGGGCGCAAAGGGAAGAGACCCAGTACTTC
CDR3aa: CASSLGLRAQREETQYF

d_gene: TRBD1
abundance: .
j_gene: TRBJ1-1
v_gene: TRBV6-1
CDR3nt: TGTGCCAGCAGTAGGACAGGGGTCACTGAAGCTTTCTTT
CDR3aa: CASSRTGVTEAFF

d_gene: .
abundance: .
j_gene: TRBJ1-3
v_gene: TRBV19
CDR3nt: TGTGCCAGTAGTAAACAGGGCCCGCGCTCTGGAAACACCATATATTTT
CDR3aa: CASSKQGPRSGNTIYF

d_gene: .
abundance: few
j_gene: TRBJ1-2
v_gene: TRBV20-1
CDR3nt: TGCAGTGCTAAATATGGGGGGCGCGATGGCTACACCTTC
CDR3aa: CSAKYGGRDGYTF

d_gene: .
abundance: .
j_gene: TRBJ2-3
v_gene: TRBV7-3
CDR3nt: TGTGCCAGCAGCTCCGGGACACCGGGCACAGATACGCAGTATTTT
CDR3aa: CASSSGTPGTDTQYF

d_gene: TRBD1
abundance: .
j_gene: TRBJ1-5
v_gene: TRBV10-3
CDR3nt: TGTGCCATCAGTGGGACAGGGGGGCAGCCCCAGCATTTT
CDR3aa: CAISGTGGQPQHF

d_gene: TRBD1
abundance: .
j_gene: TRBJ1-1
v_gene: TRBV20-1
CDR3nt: TGCAGTGCTATTTCCGGGACAGGAACTGAAGCTTTCTTT
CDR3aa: CSAISGTGTEAFF

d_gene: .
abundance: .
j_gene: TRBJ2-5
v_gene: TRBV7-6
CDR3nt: TGTGCCAGCAGCTTAGGGATCTTAAAAGAGACCCAGTACTTC
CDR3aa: CASSLGILKETQYF

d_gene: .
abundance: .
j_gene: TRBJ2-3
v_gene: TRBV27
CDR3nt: TGTGCCAGCAGTTTAGGGTTCCCCGGGGATTCAGATACGCAGTATTTT
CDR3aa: CASSLGFPGDSDTQYF

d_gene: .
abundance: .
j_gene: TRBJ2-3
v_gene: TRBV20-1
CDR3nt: TGCAGTGCTAGAGATCTGGGACGCCGCACAGATACGCAGTATTTT
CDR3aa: CSARDLGRRTDTQYF

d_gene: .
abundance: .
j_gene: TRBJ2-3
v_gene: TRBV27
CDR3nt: TGTGCCAGCAGTCTGACAAACGATTATACGCAGTATTTT
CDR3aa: CASSLTNDYTQYF

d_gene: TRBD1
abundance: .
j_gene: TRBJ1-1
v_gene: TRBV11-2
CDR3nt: TGTGCCAGCAGCGCAAGGACAGGAGGAAAGACTGAAGCTTTCTTT
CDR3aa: CASSARTGGKTEAFF

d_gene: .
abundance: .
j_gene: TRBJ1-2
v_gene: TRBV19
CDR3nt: TGTGCCAGTACCGATGGGTCCCTCTATGGCTACACCTTC
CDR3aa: CASTDGSLYGYTF

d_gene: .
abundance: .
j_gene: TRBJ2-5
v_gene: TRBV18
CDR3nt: TGTGCCAGCTCAACCTCACAAGAGACCCAGTACTTC
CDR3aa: CASSTSQETQYF

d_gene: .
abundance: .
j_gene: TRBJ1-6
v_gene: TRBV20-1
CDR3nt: TGCAGTGCTAGAAGGGATGAAATTCCTAATTCACCCCTCCACTTT
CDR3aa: CSARRDEIPNSPLHF

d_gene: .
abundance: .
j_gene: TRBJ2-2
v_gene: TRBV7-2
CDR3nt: TGTGCCAGCAGCTTAGGCGGTACCGGGGAGCTGTTTTTT
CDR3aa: CASSLGGTGELFF

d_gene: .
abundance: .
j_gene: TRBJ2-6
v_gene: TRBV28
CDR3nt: TGTGCCAGCAGTGCCGGGGGCTCTGGGGCCAACGTCCTGACTTTC
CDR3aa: CASSAGGSGANVLTF

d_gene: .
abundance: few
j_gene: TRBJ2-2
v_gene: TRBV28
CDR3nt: TGTGCCAGCAAGACTAGGAACACCGGGGAGCTGTTTTTT
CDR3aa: CASKTRNTGELFF

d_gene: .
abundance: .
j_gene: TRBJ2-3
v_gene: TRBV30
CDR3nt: TGTGCCTGGAGTATTCCGGGCGTTCGCACAGATACGCAGTATTTT
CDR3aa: CAWSIPGVRTDTQYF

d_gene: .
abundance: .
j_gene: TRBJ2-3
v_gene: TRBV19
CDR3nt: TGTGCCAGTAGTAAATCGGGGGCGCTAGGAGATACGCAGTATTTT
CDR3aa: CASSKSGALGDTQYF

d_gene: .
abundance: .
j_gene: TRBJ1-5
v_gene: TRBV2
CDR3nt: TGTGCCAGCAGTAGACAGAGAGAGAGCAATCGGCCCCAGCATTTT
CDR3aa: CASSRQRESNRPQHF

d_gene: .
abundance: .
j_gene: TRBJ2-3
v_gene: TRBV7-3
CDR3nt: TGTGCCAGCAGCTCACTAGCCGGAGATACGCAGTATTTT
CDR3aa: CASSSLAGDTQYF

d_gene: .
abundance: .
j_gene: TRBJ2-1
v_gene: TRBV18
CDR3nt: TGTGCCAGCTCACCAAGTAGGAGCTCCTACAATGAGCAGTTCTTC
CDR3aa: CASSPSRSSYNEQFF

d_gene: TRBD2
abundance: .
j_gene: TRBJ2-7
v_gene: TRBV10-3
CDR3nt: TGTGCCATCAGTGAGTCGGGGACTAGCGGAAAGTACGAGCAGTACTTC
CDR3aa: CAISESGTSGKYEQYF

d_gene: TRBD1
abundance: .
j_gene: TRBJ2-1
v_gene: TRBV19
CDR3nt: TGTGCCAGTAGTTATTGGACAGGGGTCAATGAGCAGTTCTTC
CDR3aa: CASSYWTGVNEQFF

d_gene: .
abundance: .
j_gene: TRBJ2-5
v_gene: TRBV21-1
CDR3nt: TGTGCCAGCAGCAAACTTGAGTACCAAGAGACCCAGTACTTC
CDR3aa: CASSKLEYQETQYF

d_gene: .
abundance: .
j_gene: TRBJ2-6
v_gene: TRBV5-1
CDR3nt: TGCGCCAGCAGCTGGGGACGGTCCTCTGGGGCCAACGTCCTGACTTTC
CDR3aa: CASSWGRSSGANVLTF

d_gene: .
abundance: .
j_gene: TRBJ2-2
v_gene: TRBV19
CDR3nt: TGTGCCAGTAGTGGACGGACGGGACCGAACACCGGGGAGCTGTTTTTT
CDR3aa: CASSGRTGPNTGELFF

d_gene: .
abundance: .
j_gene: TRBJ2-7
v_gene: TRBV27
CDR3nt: TGTGCCAGCAGTCCCCGCGGTGTGTACTACGAGCAGTACTTC
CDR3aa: CASSPRGVYYEQYF

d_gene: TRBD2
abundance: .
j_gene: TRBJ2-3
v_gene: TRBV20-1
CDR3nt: TGCAGTGCCCGACTAGCGGGAGGTGCAGATACGCAGTATTTT
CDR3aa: CSARLAGGADTQYF

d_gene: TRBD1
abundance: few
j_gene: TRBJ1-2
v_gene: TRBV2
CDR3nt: TGTGCCAGCAGTGATCTGGCAGGGGGCCGATATGGCTACACCTTC
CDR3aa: CASSDLAGGRYGYTF

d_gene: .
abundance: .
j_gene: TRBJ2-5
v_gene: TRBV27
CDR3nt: TGTGCCAGCAGTTTATACAGGAAAGAGACCCAGTACTTC
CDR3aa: CASSLYRKETQYF

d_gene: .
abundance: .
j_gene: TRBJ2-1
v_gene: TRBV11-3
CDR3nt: TGTGCCAGCAGCTTAGGTAGGGCTGCCAATGAGCAGTTCTTC
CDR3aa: CASSLGRAANEQFF

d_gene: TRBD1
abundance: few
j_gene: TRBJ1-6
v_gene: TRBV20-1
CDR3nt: TGCAGTGCTAGCATGGGACAGGGGGCGAATTCACCCCTCCACTTT
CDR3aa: CSASMGQGANSPLHF

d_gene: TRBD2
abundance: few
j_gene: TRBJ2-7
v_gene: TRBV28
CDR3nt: TGTGCCAGCAGTCCCCAAAGCAGGGAGGGGTACTACGAGCAGTACTTC
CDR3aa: CASSPQSREGYYEQYF

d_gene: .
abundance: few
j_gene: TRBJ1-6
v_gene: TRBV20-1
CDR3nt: TGCAGTGCTAGGCTCCCGAGCTCCTATAATTCACCCCTCCACTTT
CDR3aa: CSARLPSSYNSPLHF

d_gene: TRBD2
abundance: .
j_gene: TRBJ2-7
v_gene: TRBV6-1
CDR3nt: TGTGCCAGCAGTGGGGGACTAGCGGGAGTCTACGAGCAGTACTTC
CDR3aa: CASSGGLAGVYEQYF

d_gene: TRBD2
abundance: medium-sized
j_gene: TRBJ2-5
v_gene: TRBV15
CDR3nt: TGTGCCACCAGCGACGTGGGGGGGGAGACCCAGTACTTC
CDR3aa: CATSDVGGETQYF

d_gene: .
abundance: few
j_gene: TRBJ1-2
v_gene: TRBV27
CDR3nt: TGTGCCAGCAGTTTAGTAAGAGGCTATGGCTACACCTTC
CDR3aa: CASSLVRGYGYTF

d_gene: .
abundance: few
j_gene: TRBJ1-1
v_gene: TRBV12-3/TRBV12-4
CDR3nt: TGTGCCAGCAGTATCCCTTACACTGAAGCTTTCTTT
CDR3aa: CASSIPYTEAFF

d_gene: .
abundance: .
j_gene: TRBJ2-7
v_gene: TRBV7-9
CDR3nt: TGTGCCAGCAGCCTGGCTAACTACGAGCAGTACTTC
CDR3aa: CASSLANYEQYF

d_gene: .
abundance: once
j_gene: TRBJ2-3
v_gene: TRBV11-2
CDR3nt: TGTGCCAGCAGCTTAGATCCGGGATCGGGAAATACGCAGTATTTT
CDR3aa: CASSLDPGSGNTQYF

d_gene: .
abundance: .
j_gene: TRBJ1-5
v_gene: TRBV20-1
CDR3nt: TGCAGTGCTAGAGATACGAGGGATCAGCCCCAGCATTTT
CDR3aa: CSARDTRDQPQHF

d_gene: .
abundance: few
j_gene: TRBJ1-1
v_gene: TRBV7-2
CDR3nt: TGTGCCAGCAGCCGACACCGGGTAGGCTCAGGGATGGATGAAGCTTTCTTT
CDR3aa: CASSRHRVGSGMDEAFF

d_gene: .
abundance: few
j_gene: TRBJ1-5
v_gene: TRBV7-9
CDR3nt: TGTGCCAGCAGCTTAGAGAGCAATCAGCCCCAGCATTTT
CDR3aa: CASSLESNQPQHF

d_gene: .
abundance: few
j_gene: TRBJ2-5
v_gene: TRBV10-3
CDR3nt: TGTGCCATCAGTGGAAGGCTAGAAGGGGAGACCCAGTACTTC
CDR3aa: CAISGRLEGETQYF

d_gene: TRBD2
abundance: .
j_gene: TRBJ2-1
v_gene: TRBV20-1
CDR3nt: TGCAGTGTACAACTAGCGGTTAAGTCCTACAATGAGCAGTTCTTC
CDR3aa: CSVQLAVKSYNEQFF

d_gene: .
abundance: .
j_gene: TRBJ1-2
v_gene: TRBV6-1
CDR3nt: TGTGCCAGCACCGAGGTCGGGGATGGCTACACCTTC
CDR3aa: CASTEVGDGYTF

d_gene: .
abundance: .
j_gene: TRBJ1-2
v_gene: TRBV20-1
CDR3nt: TGCAGTGCTAGGAAATTTTCACAGGCCACCAACTATGGCTACACCTTC
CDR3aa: CSARKFSQATNYGYTF

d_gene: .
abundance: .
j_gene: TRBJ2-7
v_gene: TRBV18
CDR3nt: TGTGCCAGCTCACCGCTATTGACTACGCCCCCGGAGGAGCAGTACTTC
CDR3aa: CASSPLLTTPPEEQYF

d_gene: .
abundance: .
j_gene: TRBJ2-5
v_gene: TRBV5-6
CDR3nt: TGTGCCAGCAGCTTACGTGTGCCTTTCCAAGAGACCCAGTACTTC
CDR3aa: CASSLRVPFQETQYF

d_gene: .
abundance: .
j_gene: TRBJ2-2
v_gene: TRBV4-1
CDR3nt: TGCGCCAGCAGCCACCCGGGACTGGGGACAGCCGGGGAGCTGTTTTTT
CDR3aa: CASSHPGLGTAGELFF

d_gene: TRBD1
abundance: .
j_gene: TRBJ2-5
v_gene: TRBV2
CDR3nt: TGTGCCAGCAGACCGGACAGGAGTCAAGAGACCCAGTACTTC
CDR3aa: CASRPDRSQETQYF